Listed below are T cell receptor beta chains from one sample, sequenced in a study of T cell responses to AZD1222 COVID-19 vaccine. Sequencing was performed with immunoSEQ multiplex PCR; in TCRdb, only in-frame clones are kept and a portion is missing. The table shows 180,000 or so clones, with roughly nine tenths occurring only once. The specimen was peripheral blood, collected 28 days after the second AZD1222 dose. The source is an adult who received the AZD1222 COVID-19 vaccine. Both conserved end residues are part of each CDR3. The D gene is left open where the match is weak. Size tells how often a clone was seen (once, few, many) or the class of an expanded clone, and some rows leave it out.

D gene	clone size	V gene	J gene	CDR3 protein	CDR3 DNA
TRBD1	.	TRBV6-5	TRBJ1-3	CASSFGTGAGNTIYF	TGTGCCAGCAGTTTCGGGACAGGGGCTGGAAACACCATATATTTT
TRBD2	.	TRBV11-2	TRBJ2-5	CASSLGTSGRETQYF	TGTGCCAGCAGCTTAGGGACTAGCGGGAGGGAGACCCAGTACTTC
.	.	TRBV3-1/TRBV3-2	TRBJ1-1	CASSPLGGDTEAFF	TGTGCCAGCAGCCCCCTGGGGGGGGACACTGAAGCTTTCTTT
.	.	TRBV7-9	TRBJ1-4	CASSRISINEKLFF	TGTGCCAGCAGCCGAATCTCTATAAATGAAAAACTGTTTTTT
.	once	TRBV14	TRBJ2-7	CASSQGPGRQYF	TGTGCCAGCAGCCAAGGACCGGGTAGGCAGTACTTC
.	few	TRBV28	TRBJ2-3	CASSTLKTDDGPTDTQYF	TGTGCCAGCAGTACCCTAAAAACAGATGATGGACCCACAGATACGCAGTATTTT
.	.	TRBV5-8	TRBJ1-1	CASSFWAAGENTEAFF	TGTGCCAGCAGCTTTTGGGCGGCAGGAGAGAACACTGAAGCTTTCTTT
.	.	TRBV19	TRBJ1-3	CASSIAGNTIYF	TGTGCCAGTAGTATCGCTGGAAACACCATATATTTT
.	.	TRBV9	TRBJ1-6	CASSETVRDSPLHF	TGTGCCAGCAGCGAGACAGTTCGGGATTCACCCCTCCACTTT
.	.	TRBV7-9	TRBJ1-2	CASSRLGGYTF	TGTGCCAGCAGCCGATTGGGAGGCTACACCTTC
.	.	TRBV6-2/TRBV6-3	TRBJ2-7	CASSQGAEQYF	TGTGCCAGCAGTCAGGGTGCCGAGCAGTACTTC
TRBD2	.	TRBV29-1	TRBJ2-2	CSVAGGTGELFF	TGCAGCGTTGCGGGGGGGACCGGGGAGCTGTTTTTT
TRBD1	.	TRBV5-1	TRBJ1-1	CASSRGTELMNTEAFF	TGCGCCAGCAGCCGAGGGACAGAGTTAATGAACACTGAAGCTTTCTTT
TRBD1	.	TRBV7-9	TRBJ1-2	CASSSGQGHGYTF	TGTGCCAGCAGCTCCGGACAGGGGCATGGCTACACCTTC
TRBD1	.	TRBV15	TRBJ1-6	CATSGQGAPLHF	TGTGCCACCAGCGGACAGGGAGCACCCCTCCACTTT
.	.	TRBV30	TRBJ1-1	CAWSKGVSTEAFF	TGTGCCTGGAGCAAGGGGGTGAGCACTGAAGCTTTCTTT
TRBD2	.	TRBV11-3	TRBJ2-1	CASSSEAGLGNEQFF	TGTGCCAGCAGCTCCGAGGCGGGACTAGGGAATGAGCAGTTCTTC
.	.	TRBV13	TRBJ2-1	CASSFIYRELDEQFF	TGTGCCAGCAGCTTTATATACAGGGAGCTAGATGAGCAGTTCTTC
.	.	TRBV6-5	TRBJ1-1	CASSLSGHTEAFF	TGTGCCAGCAGTCTTTCAGGCCACACTGAAGCTTTCTTT
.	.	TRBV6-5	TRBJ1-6	CASGMRHSPLHF	TGTGCCAGCGGCATGAGGCATTCACCCCTCCACTTT
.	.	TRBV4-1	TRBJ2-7	CASSQVWTTAAYEQYF	TGCGCCAGCAGCCAAGTGTGGACCACCGCGGCCTACGAGCAGTACTTC